One T cell receptor beta chain is described in this entry. The V gene lost 4 bases and the J gene lost 6 bases, with 18 bases spanning the gap. The germline CDR1 and CDR2 sequences are SGHRS and YFSETQ. There are 15 residues in the CDR3. The data were taken from a study of early stage breast cancer tumors. About the research overall: The ER+/PR+/HER2- tumors included roughly eight ductal and a handful of lobular carcinomas.

Libraries were prepared by immunoSEQ multiplex PCR; TCRdb keeps only in-frame clonotypes and omits some of them. The sample has 20,000 to 25,000 clones, about three quarters seen once; the top ten hold about 27%. The receptor comes from a person between 55 and 70 years old with breast cancer. The source material was blood. This chain links TRBV5-1 with TRBJ2-3; TRBD1 or TRBD2 may be the D gene (5 bases each). CDR3 sequence reads: CASSGGTSRMDTQYF. In DNA form, the CDR3 reads TGCGCCAGCAGCGGTGGGACCTCCCGAATGGATACGCAGTATTTT.